A selection of T cell receptor beta chains follows, all from one sample in a study of blood T cells in healthy people across ages. TCRdb called the 5' RACE reads again in MiXCR, with one record for every CDR3 protein. The table includes some 900,000 distinct CDR3 sequences, 45% to 50% detected once. Sequenced: blood. Receptor source: a man younger than 45 in good health. CDR3s include the opening cysteine and the closing phenylalanine or tryptophan. The D gene is left open where the match is weak. Only some rows state a clone size, as once, few, many or a class for expanded clones.

TRBJ2-7 | NA | TRBV14 | NA | CASSQGGEGLSSYEQYF | TGTGCCAGCAGCCAAGGAGGCGAAGGGCTGAGCTCCTACGAGCAGTACTTC
TRBJ2-1 | NA | TRBV6-2/TRBV6-3 | TRBD2 | CASSYSRLAGGNEQFF | TGTGCCAGCAGTTACTCTCGACTAGCGGGGGGTAATGAGCAGTTCTTC
TRBJ2-1 | NA | TRBV4-1 | NA | CASSQVRWQGGNNEQFF | TGCGCCAGCAGCCAAGTCCGTTGGCAGGGGGGTAACAATGAGCAGTTCTTC
TRBJ2-7 | NA | TRBV5-1 | TRBD1 | CASGEQGADYNEQYF | TGCGCCAGCGGTGAACAGGGGGCGGACTACAATGAGCAGTACTTC
TRBJ2-5 | NA | TRBV18 | TRBD1 | CASVTGEGETQYF | TGTGCCAGCGTGACAGGGGAAGGAGAGACCCAGTACTTC
TRBJ2-7 | few | TRBV7-6 | NA | CASSLSDSSHEQYF | TGTGCCAGCAGCTTGTCGGACAGTTCCCACGAGCAGTACTTC
TRBJ2-4 | NA | TRBV4-1 | NA | CASSPIPNAKNIQYF | TGCGCCAGCAGCCCGATCCCGAACGCCAAAAACATTCAGTACTTC
TRBJ2-7 | many | TRBV29-1 | NA | CSVGRSGPYEQYF | TGCAGCGTAGGGAGGTCCGGCCCCTACGAGCAGTACTTC
TRBJ1-2 | once | TRBV6-1 | NA | CASSRPRADSVRDYGYTF | TGTGCCAGCAGCCGTCCTCGAGCGGACTCGGTTCGGGACTATGGCTACACCTTC
TRBJ1-1 | NA | TRBV7-2 | TRBD1 | CASSRQGGFTEAFF | TGTGCCAGCAGCCGACAGGGGGGTTTCACTGAAGCTTTCTTT
TRBJ2-5 | NA | TRBV5-1 | TRBD2 | CASSLAGTSVQGTQYF | TGCGCCAGCAGCTTGGCCGGGACTAGCGTCCAAGGGACCCAGTACTTC
TRBJ1-2 | NA | TRBV20-1 | NA | CSARSGDINYGYTF | TGCAGTGCTAGGTCAGGGGATATTAACTATGGCTACACCTTC
TRBJ1-2 | NA | TRBV4-1 | TRBD1 | CASSQAGTGVFGYTF | TGCGCCAGCAGCCAGGCCGGGACAGGGGTCTTCGGCTACACCTTC
TRBJ2-1 | NA | TRBV4-2 | NA | CASSQGLDLNNEQFF | TGTGCCAGCAGCCAAGGACTAGATTTAAACAATGAGCAGTTCTTC
TRBJ2-5 | once | TRBV27 | TRBD1 | CASSLYGWTGGDTQYF | TGTGCCAGCAGTTTATACGGGTGGACAGGGGGAGATACCCAGTACTTC
TRBJ2-7 | NA | TRBV4-1 | TRBD1 | CASSQNRDRYYEQYF | TGCGCCAGCAGCCAAAACCGGGACAGATACTACGAGCAGTACTTC
TRBJ1-5 | NA | TRBV20-1 | NA | CSARSGGLNQPQHF | TGCAGTGCTAGATCCGGGGGCCTCAATCAGCCCCAGCATTTT
TRBJ2-3 | NA | TRBV20-1 | TRBD2 | CSADTSGGTDTQYF | TGCAGTGCTGATACTAGCGGGGGGACAGATACGCAGTATTTT
TRBJ2-3 | NA | TRBV16 | NA | CASSQSSRTDTQYF | TGTGCCAGCAGCCAATCGTCCCGCACAGATACGCAGTATTTT
TRBJ2-1 | NA | TRBV5-4 | TRBD1 | CASSLGLSGGNVDEQFF | TGTGCCAGCAGCTTGGGTCTGTCAGGGGGTAATGTGGATGAGCAGTTCTTC
TRBJ2-2 | few | TRBV7-3 | TRBD1 | CASSGQVGGELFF | TGTGCCAGCAGCGGACAGGTCGGCGGGGAGCTGTTTTTT
TRBJ2-1 | few | TRBV4-1 | TRBD1 | CASSPQGGQDPFRFF | TGCGCCAGCAGCCCGCAGGGGGGACAGGATCCCTTTAGGTTCTTC
TRBJ1-3 | NA | TRBV30 | NA | CAWSDTSSSGNTIYF | TGTGCCTGGAGTGATACATCCAGCTCTGGAAACACCATATATTTT
TRBJ2-5 | few | TRBV6-5 | NA | CASSFMGEQYF | TGTGCCAGCAGTTTCATGGGAGAGCAGTACTTC
TRBJ1-2 | once | TRBV20-1 | TRBD1 | CSARDLGDRGHGANYGYTF | TGCAGTGCTAGAGATCTCGGTGACAGGGGGCATGGGGCTAACTATGGCTACACCTTC
TRBJ1-1 | few | TRBV6-1 | TRBD1 | CASRVFLGTGGSNTEAFF | TGTGCCAGCAGGGTCTTTTTGGGGACAGGGGGGTCGAACACTGAAGCTTTCTTT
TRBJ2-7 | few | TRBV29-1 | NA | CSVGRDGNYEQYF | TGCAGCGTTGGGCGGGACGGTAACTACGAGCAGTACTTC
TRBJ2-7 | NA | TRBV6-1 | NA | CASSDGGTYEQYF | TGTGCCAGCAGTGATGGCGGTACCTACGAGCAGTACTTC
TRBJ2-7 | NA | TRBV28 | NA | CASSGPGRTYEQYF | TGTGCCAGCAGTGGACCGGGACGGACCTACGAGCAGTACTTC
TRBJ1-2 | NA | TRBV27 | NA | CASSLSGLEGYTF | TGTGCCAGCAGTTTATCGGGGCTTGAAGGCTACACCTTC
TRBJ2-5 | NA | TRBV27 | TRBD2 | CASRGLAGGWETQYF | TGTGCCAGCCGCGGGCTAGCGGGGGGTTGGGAGACCCAGTACTTC
TRBJ2-6 | NA | TRBV7-2 | NA | CASGPTQVSGANVLTF | TGTGCCAGCGGCCCGACCCAAGTCTCTGGGGCCAACGTCCTGACTTTC
TRBJ1-5 | NA | TRBV28 | NA | CASSSPLGRRHF | TGTGCCAGCAGTTCTCCCCTAGGGAGGAGGCATTTT
TRBJ2-7 | NA | TRBV10-3 | NA | CAISEAQASTYEQYF | TGTGCCATCAGTGAAGCACAGGCGAGTACCTACGAGCAGTACTTC
TRBJ1-2 | NA | TRBV7-6 | NA | CASSLTSGWGPHGYTF | TGTGCCAGCAGCCTTACCTCGGGCTGGGGACCGCATGGCTACACCTTC
TRBJ2-2 | NA | TRBV3-1 | NA | CASSRGTMNTGELFF | TGTGCCAGCAGCCGCGGGACAATGAACACCGGGGAGCTGTTTTTT
TRBJ2-7 | NA | TRBV18 | TRBD1 | CASSRPQGDLSYEQYF | TGTGCCAGCTCACGACCACAGGGGGACCTCTCCTACGAGCAGTACTTC
TRBJ2-5 | NA | TRBV9 | TRBD1 | CASSVVGTGGRETQYF | TGTGCCAGCAGCGTAGTGGGAACAGGGGGACGGGAGACCCAGTACTTC
TRBJ2-1 | NA | TRBV6-1 | NA | CVSSELASLSYNEQFF | TGTGTCAGCAGTGAACTCGCCAGCCTCTCCTACAATGAGCAGTTCTTC
TRBJ2-7 | NA | TRBV25-1 | NA | CASGSGGMRTSEQYF | TGTGCCAGCGGGAGCGGAGGGATGAGGACCTCCGAGCAGTACTTC
TRBJ2-1 | NA | TRBV15 | NA | CATSRAVDRLSSYNEQFF | TGTGCCACCAGCAGGGCGGTTGACAGGCTGAGCTCCTACAATGAGCAGTTCTTC
TRBJ1-2 | NA | TRBV7-2 | NA | CTSSRLQGGVGYTF | TGTACCAGCAGCAGACTACAGGGAGGCGTTGGCTACACCTTC
TRBJ1-2 | NA | TRBV6-5 | TRBD1 | CTSRPGTGNGYTF | TGTACCAGCAGGCCCGGGACAGGGAATGGCTACACCTTC
TRBJ2-7 | few | TRBV29-1 | TRBD1 | CSVEVGGQGNEQYF | TGCAGCGTTGAAGTTGGGGGACAGGGGAACGAGCAGTACTTC
TRBJ1-2 | NA | TRBV7-2 | NA | CASSSVARGGYTF | TGTGCCAGCAGCTCGGTCGCACGGGGTGGCTACACCTTC
TRBJ2-3 | few | TRBV29-1 | TRBD1 | CSVGTGGEDTQYF | TGCAGCGTCGGGACAGGGGGCGAGGATACGCAGTATTTT
TRBJ2-3 | NA | TRBV9 | NA | CASSPREGYSTDTQYF | TGTGCCAGCAGCCCCCGGGAAGGCTATAGCACAGATACGCAGTATTTT
TRBJ2-3 | NA | TRBV12-3/TRBV12-4 | NA | CASSPGMGGADTQYF | TGTGCCAGCAGTCCCGGGATGGGTGGCGCAGATACGCAGTATTTT
TRBJ2-7 | NA | TRBV6-6 | NA | CASSPTESLHEQYF | TGTGCCAGCAGTCCGACGGAGTCGCTCCACGAGCAGTACTTC
TRBJ2-2 | few | TRBV6-1 | TRBD1 | CASSRARGRGPNTGELFF | TGTGCCAGCAGCCGCGCCAGGGGGCGGGGTCCGAACACCGGGGAGCTGTTTTTT
TRBJ2-2 | few | TRBV29-1 | TRBD1 | CSARTGGNTGELFF | TGCAGCGCAAGGACAGGGGGGAACACCGGGGAGCTGTTTTTT
TRBJ1-5 | NA | TRBV5-8 | NA | CASSLGFANQPQHF | TGTGCCAGCAGCTTGGGCTTCGCTAATCAGCCCCAGCATTTT
TRBJ2-1 | NA | TRBV4-2 | TRBD2 | CASSQAGLGGNEQFF | TGTGCCAGCAGCCAAGCGGGACTAGGTGGGAATGAGCAGTTCTTC